The 20 T cell receptor beta chains below come from one sample, sequenced in a study of T cells in Graves' hyperthyroidism and ophthalmopathy. Amplification of TCR beta CDR3 regions was performed using RNA transcripts as template. HTBI primers were employed in a first-round RT-PCR of the TCR CDR3. TCRdb re-called the multiplex PCR reads with MiXCR, one entry per CDR3 protein. The table records fewer than 450,000 distinct CDR3 sequences, 18% of them present only once. Sequencing was done on a sample of blood. The receptor set was obtained from a man between 18 and 29 years old with Graves' ophthalmopathy.

This clonotype was seen many times. This chain joins TRBV5-1 and TRBJ2-7; TRBD2 matches at 8 bases. Trimming cost V 0 bases and J 7 bases; bases outside gene matches: 6. The CDR3 covers 14 residues. The germline CDR1 and CDR2 sequences are SGHRS and YFSETQ. The CDR3 DNA follows: TGCGCCAGCAGCTTGGAACTAGCGGCACTTGAGCAGTACTTC. It specifies CASSLELAALEQYF.

This clonotype was observed many times. This sequence joins TRBV20-1 and TRBJ1-1; D uncertain. Between the trimmed V and J ends, which lost 5 bases and 3 bases, there was a span of 13 bases. Germline V gene lookup returns CDR1 DFQATT and CDR2 SNEGSKA (reference sequence). This CDR3 region has 13 residues. The CDR3 DNA sequence: TGCAGTGCTTTCCAAGTCCTGGACACTGAAGCTTTCTTT. Translating it yields CSAFQVLDTEAFF.

This clonotype was counted at least ten times. The chain links TRBV5-1 to TRBJ2-7, with D possibly matching TRBD1 (6 bases). Germline CDR1 SGHRS, CDR2 YFSETQ. The CDR3 covers 14 residues. Trimming removed 0 bases at V and 3 bases at J, with 10 bases between. DNA for the CDR3: TGCGCCAGCAGCTTGGTGCCAGGGGTCTACGAGCAGTACTTC. Residues: CASSLVPGVYEQYF.

This clonotype was detected only a few times. The genes are TRBV14 and TRBJ2-3, with no clear D. This CDR3 is 14 amino acids long. Germline V lookup: CDR1 SGHDN, CDR2 FVKESK. V lost 4 bases, J lost 5 bases, and 13 bases lay in between. CDR3 residues: CASSPIGPEDTQYF. The CDR3 DNA reads TGTGCCAGCAGCCCGATTGGACCCGAAGATACGCAGTATTTT.

This clonotype was seen a few times. This chain uses TRBV4-1 with TRBJ2-4; the D call may be TRBD1 or TRBD2 (5 bases each). The CDR3 totals 15 residues. The V end lost 0 bases, the J end lost 10 bases, and 16 bases lay between the germline ends. Looked up from germline, CDR1 is MGHRA and CDR2 is YSYEKL. CDR3 sequence reads: CASSQEGTVGNIQYF. The DNA of the CDR3 is TGCGCCAGCAGCCAAGAAGGGACCGTCGGTAATATTCAGTACTTC.

The chain carries TRBV18 and TRBJ2-3; possibly TRBD1 for D (6 bases). CDR3 length: 18 residues. The germline V gene encodes CDR1 KGHSH and CDR2 LQKENI. Trimming shortened V by 6 bases and J by 4 bases, and 26 bases separated the two germline ends. CDR3 residues: CASSLSRGSGIAPDTQYF. The CDR3 nucleotides are TGTGCCAGCTCCCTCTCCAGGGGTTCCGGGATTGCGCCAGATACGCAGTATTTT.

The chain links TRBV5-8 to TRBJ2-7, with 10 bases aligning to TRBD1. This CDR3 has 16 residues. J was trimmed by 4 bases and V by 3 bases; bases with no gene match: 10. Germline loops: CDR1 SGHTS, CDR2 YDEGEE. This CDR3 is CASSSATGQGNYEQYF. DNA for the CDR3: TGTGCCAGCAGCTCGGCCACGGGACAGGGGAATTACGAGCAGTACTTC.

This clonotype was picked up many times. The chain combines TRBV2 with TRBJ2-3; D is perhaps TRBD2 (5 bases). The CDR3 loop spans 14 amino acids. Germline V CDR1 and CDR2: SNHLY, FYNNEI. V lost 3 bases and J 4 bases, leaving 11 bases between the germline ends. The CDR3 DNA follows: TGTGCCAGCAGTGAGAGAGAGGGAGCAGATACGCAGTATTTT. It codes for CASSEREGADTQYF.

This clonotype was recorded many times. Here the CDR3 DNA reads TGTGCCAGCAGCGCCAACCTCAAGAACACTGAAGCTTTCTTT. It codes for CASSANLKNTEAFF. This chain links TRBV13 with TRBJ1-1; the D is unclear. Germline CDR1 PRHDT, CDR2 FYEKMQ (reference sequence). Trimming shortened V by 5 bases and J by 1 base, and 11 bases separated the two germline ends. The CDR3 contains 14 residues.

In this sample, this clonotype turned up many times. This rearrangement joins TRBV20-1 to TRBJ2-7, with D perhaps TRBD1 (5 bases). The V gene's germline CDR1 is DFQATT and CDR2 SNEGSKA (reference sequence). Trimming left V 5 bases short and J 5 bases short, with 16 bases between. The CDR3 consists of 13 residues. The CDR3 region is CSAWVDSHHEQYF. CDR3 bases: TGCAGTGCTTGGGTAGACAGTCACCACGAGCAGTACTTC.

This chain connects TRBV27 to TRBJ2-2, with D possibly being TRBD1 or TRBD2 (6 bases each). This CDR3 is 16 amino acids long. V gave up 1 base and J gave up 4 bases, with 13 bases separating them. The germline V gene has CDR1 MNHEY and CDR2 SMNVEV (reference sequence). CDR3 in DNA: TGTGCCAGCAGTTTATTTCCGGGGGCGGGCACCGGGGAGCTGTTTTTT. Translation gives CASSLFPGAGTGELFF.

The CDR3: CASSPRTGASQPQHF. The CDR3 DNA sequence: TGTGCCAGCAGCCCAAGGACAGGAGCTAGTCAGCCCCAGCATTTT. The genes are TRBV4-2 and TRBJ1-5; 7 nucleotides match TRBD1. V gave up 4 bases and J gave up 6 bases; unmatched junction bases: 9. Per the germline V gene, CDR1 is LGHNA and CDR2 is YNFKEQ. CDR3 length equals 15 residues.

Many counts were recorded for this clonotype. The chain is built from TRBV6-1 and TRBJ2-1, with D maybe TRBD2 (5 bases). Germline values: CDR1 MNHNS, CDR2 SASEGT. The length of the CDR3 is 13 residues. V was trimmed by 9 bases and J by 4 bases, leaving 13 bases between them. CDR3 loop: CASSNRGYNEQFF. DNA for the CDR3: TGTGCCAGTAGTAACCGGGGTTACAATGAGCAGTTCTTC.

V and J are TRBV10-3 and TRBJ2-1; 7 positions agree with TRBD2. The germline gives CDR1 ENHRY, CDR2 SYGVKD. V shed 5 bases and J 2 bases; nucleotides not matched to a gene: 18. The CDR3 totals 19 residues. The CDR3 is CAISPWTSKVEMPYNEQFF. The CDR3 nucleotides read TGTGCCATCAGTCCTTGGACTAGTAAGGTCGAAATGCCCTACAATGAGCAGTTCTTC.

This clonotype was detected a few times. The chain has TRBV3-1 and TRBJ2-2; D ambiguous. Trimming shortened V by 4 bases and J by 8 bases, and 11 bases separated the two germline ends. CDR3 length equals 13 residues. The germline CDR1 and CDR2 sequences are LGHDT and YNNKEL (reference sequence). The CDR3 DNA is TGTGCCAGCAGCCGACCTGGGCGGGGGGAGCTGTTTTTT. Translated: CASSRPGRGELFF.

This clonotype was recorded at least ten times. This sequence joins TRBV5-1 and TRBJ2-3; 7 positions match TRBD1. The trim removed 4 bases at V and 5 bases at J, leaving 7 bases unmatched. CDR1 and CDR2 from the germline V gene are SGHRS and YFSETQ. The CDR3 is 14 residues long. As DNA, the CDR3 is TGCGCCAGCAGCCCCGGACAGGAACGAGATACGCAGTATTTT. Protein sequence: CASSPGQERDTQYF.

The gene calls are TRBV6-1 and TRBJ1-1; D ambiguous. Trimming cost V 0 bases and J 4 bases, with 12 bases left between them. Germline V CDR1 and CDR2: MNHNS, SASEGT. The CDR3 consists of 15 residues. The CDR3 nucleotides read TGTGCCAGCAGTGAAGCAGGTTTTGTGGGCACTGAAGCTTTCTTT. This translates into CASSEAGFVGTEAFF.

This clonotype was seen many times. The chain combines TRBV27 with TRBJ2-1; TRBD2 matches 12 bases. Germline V gene lookup returns CDR1 MNHEY and CDR2 SMNVEV (reference sequence). The CDR3 runs 19 residues. After removal of 3 bases from V and 0 bases from J, the junction contained 9 bases not matched to a gene. The DNA for the CDR3 is TGTGCCAGCAGTTTTGGGACTAGCGGGTTCCATAGCTCCTACAATGAGCAGTTCTTC. It codes for CASSFGTSGFHSSYNEQFF.

The chain links TRBV19 to TRBJ1-1; 10 bases match TRBD1. CDR1 and CDR2 (germline): LNHDA, SQIVND (reference sequence). Trimming took 5 bases from V and 8 from J; bases not matched to a gene: 14. The CDR3 spans 16 residues. The CDR3 nucleotides read TGTGCCAGTAGTTTCCGGGACAGGGGCCCCGCCTGGGAAGCTTTCTTT. It codes for CASSFRDRGPAWEAFF.

This clonotype has a handful of counts. The CDR3 region has the DNA TGTGCCAGCAGCTGGGTTTTGACGGACGAGCAGTACTTC. Encoded protein: CASSWVLTDEQYF. The chain joins TRBV7-8 to TRBJ2-7; no reliable D call. CDR3 length equals 13 residues. Germline-derived CDR1 and CDR2 are SGHVS and FQNEAQ. The ends were cut back, 4 bases at V and 5 bases at J, with 12 bases in the middle. The full variable domain, rest sourced from reference TRBV7-8 and TRBJ2-7, is GAGVSQSPRYKVAKRGQDVALRCDPISGHVSLFWYQQALGQGPEFLTYFQNEAQLDKSGLPSDRFFAERPEGSVSTLKIQRTQQEDSAVYLCASSWVLTDEQYFGPGTRLTVT.